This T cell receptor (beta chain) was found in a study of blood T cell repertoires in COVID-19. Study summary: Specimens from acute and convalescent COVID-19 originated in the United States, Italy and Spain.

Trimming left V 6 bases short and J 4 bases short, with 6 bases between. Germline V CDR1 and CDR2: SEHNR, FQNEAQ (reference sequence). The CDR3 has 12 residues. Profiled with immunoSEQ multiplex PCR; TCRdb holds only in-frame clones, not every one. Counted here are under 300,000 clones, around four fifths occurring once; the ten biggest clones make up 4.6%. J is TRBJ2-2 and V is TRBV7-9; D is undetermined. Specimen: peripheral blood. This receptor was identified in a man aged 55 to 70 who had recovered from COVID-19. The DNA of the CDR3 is TGTGCCAGCAGTGTGCGCACCGGGGAGCTGTTTTTT. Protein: CASSVRTGELFF.